What follows describes a single T cell receptor (beta chain). Antigen unknown. The V gene's germline CDR1 is MDHEN and CDR2 SYDVKM. This CDR3 comprises 15 residues. The data derive from a study of CXCR3-negative and CXCR3-positive naive CD8 T cells. Findings and caveats of the study: Unlike memory cells, which differed, naive CXCR3-negative and CXCR3-positive cells had similar TRBV-TRBJ usage. CXCR3 expression partially decreased after cryopreservation; most assays used fresh PBMCs.

Investigators sorted each CD8+ T cell subset in triplicate, taking some 300,000 cells each time. Researchers prepared the TRB cDNA libraries using 5' RACE with UMI labels. Reprocessing the 5' RACE reads, TCRdb reports a single entry for every CDR3 protein and omits DNA. Its table lists roughly 100,000 distinct CDR3 sequences. The gene calls are TRBV28 and TRBJ2-5; TCRdb indicates TRBD1, and absent DNA this call remains unverified. The clonotype comes from a human donor in good health. Some clones in this sample may be carry-over from other donors' samples. The specimen sequenced was naive CXCR3- CD8+ T cells from blood. Subset: CD45RO-CCR7+CD27+CD95- naive CD8+ T cells lacking CXCR3 (TNR3-). The CDR3: CASSLTRGGGETQYF.